Presented here are 30 T cell receptor beta chains from one specimen sequenced in a study of T cells in Graves' hyperthyroidism and ophthalmopathy. Amplification of TCR beta CDR3 regions used RNA as the template. The TCR CDR3 first-round RT-PCR relied on the HTBI primer set. MiXCR, run by TCRdb on the multiplex PCR reads, gives a single entry per CDR3 protein. The table shows nearly 600,000 distinct CDR3 sequences, with 14% occurring only once. The sequencing input was blood. These receptors came from a woman younger than 35 with Graves' ophthalmopathy.

This clonotype was counted a few times. This may arise from a read error, as a much more abundant clone is one base away. The gene calls are TRBV7-2 and TRBJ2-7; TRBD1 agrees at 9 bases. The CDR3 runs 14 residues. Germline V CDR1 and CDR2: SGHTA, FQGNSA. CDR3 in amino acids: CASSSTGGFYEQHF. CDR3 bases: TGTGCCAGCAGCTCGACAGGGGGGTTCTACGAGCAGCACTTC.

This clonotype was found many times. The chain links TRBV9 to TRBJ1-1; TRBD1 is a possible D gene (6 bases). CDR1 is SGDLS, CDR2 YYNGEE, per germline. V gave up 3 bases and J gave up 3 bases, with 18 bases separating them. There are 16 residues in the CDR3. CDR3 residues: CASSGSSGAAYTEAFF. CDR3 sequence (DNA): TGTGCCAGCAGCGGCAGCTCAGGGGCGGCCTACACTGAAGCTTTCTTT.

This clonotype was counted only a few times. The chain carries TRBV28 and TRBJ1-2; D is unclear. Germline V CDR1 and CDR2: MDHEN, SYDVKM. This CDR3 spans 11 amino acids. Trimming cost V 7 bases and J 6 bases, with 9 bases left between them. In DNA, the CDR3 is TGTGCCAGCAACCGGAGGAATGGCTACACCTTC. Protein: CASNRRNGYTF.

The sample holds a few counts of this clonotype. CDR3 DNA sequence: TGTGCCAGTAGTTACCCGGCGCCTAACACTGAAGCTTTCTTT. Translating gives CASSYPAPNTEAFF. This chain uses TRBV19 with TRBJ1-1, with D uncertain. This CDR3 is 14 amino acids long. Germline CDR1 is LNHDA and CDR2 is SQIVND (reference sequence). V gave up 5 bases and J gave up 2 bases, with 12 bases separating them.

Many counts were recorded for this clonotype. This chain connects TRBV20-1 to TRBJ1-5; TRBD1 aligns across 10 bases. This CDR3 is built from 14 residues. V shed 4 bases and J 10 bases; nucleotides not matched to a gene: 10. From germline, CDR1 is DFQATT and CDR2 SNEGSKA (reference sequence). The CDR3 bases are TGCAGTGCTAAGATTGGGACAGGGGTTCATCCCCAGCATTTT. Amino acid sequence: CSAKIGTGVHPQHF.

On this clonotype itself: One base away lies a much larger clone, so this may be a sequencing read error. The chain couples TRBV5-8 to TRBJ2-7; weak D call: TRBD2 (6 bases). Looked up from germline, CDR1 is SGHTS and CDR2 is YDEGEE. This CDR3 is built from 15 residues. CDR3 sequence (DNA): TGTGCCAGCTCACCACCGGGGGTGGGTTCCTACGAGCGGTACTTC. It specifies CASSPPGVGSYERYF. Looking up the rest from reference TRBV5-8 and TRBJ2-7 gives the full variable domain: EAGVTQSPTHLIKTRGQQATLRCSPISGHTSVYWYQQALGLGLQFLLWYDEGEERNRGNFPPRFSGRQFPNYSSELNVNALELEDSALYLCASSPPGVGSYERYFGPGTRLTVT.

CDR3 nucleotide sequence: TGTGCCAGTAGTATACTGGACAGGGTGGATTATAGCAATCAGCCCCAGCATTTT. Translation gives CASSILDRVDYSNQPQHF. This chain uses TRBV19 with TRBJ1-5; 8 nucleotides agree with TRBD1. The junction had 9 bases not matched to a gene; V was cut back by 2 bases and J by 0 bases. Per germline, CDR1 LNHDA and CDR2 SQIVND (reference sequence). The CDR3 has 18 amino acids. Filled out from reference TRBV19 and TRBJ1-5, the complete variable domain reads DGGITQSPKYLFRKEGQNVTLSCEQNLNHDAMYWYRQDPGQGLRLIYYSQIVNDFQKGDIAEGYSVSREKKESFPLTVTSAQKNPTAFYLCASSILDRVDYSNQPQHFGDGTRLSIL.

In its sample, this clonotype was seen many times. The gene calls are TRBV12-5 and TRBJ2-3, with 8 positions matching TRBD1. Germline values: CDR1 LGHNT, CDR2 FRNRAP. J was trimmed by 4 bases and V by 6 bases; bases with no gene match: 6. The CDR3 is made up of 14 amino acids. The CDR3 here is CASGPDRVPDTQYF. Written as DNA, the CDR3 is TGTGCTAGTGGCCCGGACAGGGTTCCAGATACGCAGTATTTT. Full variable domain (rest looked up from reference TRBV12-5 and TRBJ2-3): DARVTQTPRHKVTEMGQEVTMRCQPILGHNTVFWYRQTMMQGLELLAYFRNRAPLDDSGMPKDRFSAEMPDATLATLKIQPSEPRDSAVYFCASGPDRVPDTQYFGPGTRLTVL.

Turning to this clonotype: Lacking the conserved final phenylalanine or tryptophan, this CDR3 likely reflects a read error. This chain joins TRBV25-1 and TRBJ2-5; D remains unclear. Germline values: CDR1 MGHDK, CDR2 SYGVNS. The ends were cut back, 4 bases at V and 5 bases at J, with 5 bases in the middle. This CDR3 comprises 11 residues. The CDR3 DNA follows: TGTGCCAGCAGTGTGGGGGAGACCCAGTACCTC. This encodes CASSVGETQYL.

Remarks on this clonotype: Likely a read error: the CDR3 ends without its conserved phenylalanine or tryptophan. This rearrangement joins TRBV6-1 to TRBJ2-7; the D is unclear. The CDR3 loop spans 12 amino acids. CDR1 is MNHNS, CDR2 SASEGT, per germline. The germline V and J ends were trimmed by 5 bases and 6 bases, with 11 bases remaining between them. The DNA for the CDR3 is TGTGCCAGCAGTCCTCCCCTAGGCGAGCAGTACCTC. Amino acid sequence: CASSPPLGEQYL.

The chain is built from TRBV20-1 and TRBJ2-6; the D gene is possibly TRBD2 (6 bases). The ends were cut back, 6 bases at V and 0 bases at J, with 9 bases in the middle. The CDR3 totals 14 residues. Germline V gene sequence: CDR1 DFQATT, CDR2 SNEGSKA (reference sequence). The CDR3 coding sequence is TGCAGTGCACCCGGGAGCTCTGGGGCCAACGTCCTGACTTTC. The encoded protein is CSAPGSSGANVLTF.

Concerning this clonotype itself: This may come from a read error, since a much larger clone is one base off. The J gene is TRBJ2-2, the V gene TRBV2; either TRBD1 or TRBD2 may fit D (5 bases each). The CDR3 length is 13 residues. V dropped 8 bases and J dropped 2 bases, with 9 bases sitting between them. Germline V gives CDR1 SNHLY, CDR2 FYNNEI. The CDR3 reads CASGRDNTGELFF. The DNA for the CDR3 is TGTGCCAGCGGCCGGGACAACACCGGGGAGCTGTTTTTT. Based on the CDR3 plus reference TRBV2 and TRBJ2-2, the full variable domain is EPEVTQTPSHQVTQMGQEVILRCVPISNHLYFYWYRQILGQKVEFLVSFYNNEISEKSEIFDDQFSVERPDGSNFTLKIRSTKLEDSAMYFCASGRDNTGELFFGEGSRLTVL.

The CDR3 loop reads CASSLIGTGAGNTIYF. CDR3 coding DNA: TGTGCCAGCAGCTTAATCGGGACAGGGGCTGGAAACACCATATATTTT. The rearrangement joins TRBV7-2 to TRBJ1-3; 10 nucleotides line up with TRBD1. The germline V gene has CDR1 SGHTA and CDR2 FQGNSA. The V segment lost 2 bases and the J segment 2 bases; nucleotides outside the gene matches: 3. The CDR3 contains 16 residues.

This clonotype has a count of ten or more. The gene calls are TRBV12-3 or TRBV12-4 and TRBJ2-5; D is possibly TRBD2 (5 bases). This CDR3 is 13 amino acids long. V dropped 8 bases and J dropped 5 bases, with 15 bases sitting between them. DNA of the CDR3: TGTGCCAGCGGCTTGGGAGCTGTGGAGACCCAGTACTTC. This codes for CASGLGAVETQYF.

This clonotype was seen a few times. The chain employs TRBV24-1 and TRBJ2-2; unclear D gene. CDR1 and CDR2 from the germline V gene are KGHDR and SFDVKD. Between the trimmed V and J ends, which lost 1 base and 3 bases, there was a span of 2 bases. The CDR3 is made up of 13 amino acids. CDR3 sequence: CATSDLDTGELFF. The CDR3 coding sequence is TGTGCCACCAGTGATTTAGACACCGGGGAGCTGTTTTTT.

On this clonotype itself: Since a much larger clone is just one base distant, this may be a read error. The genes are TRBV19 and TRBJ2-5; tentative D call: TRBD2 (6 bases). This CDR3 has 13 residues. The germline gives CDR1 LNHDA, CDR2 SQIVND (reference sequence). The CDR3 sequence is CASSTFTGETRYF. The CDR3 DNA reads as TGTGCCAGTAGTACCTTTACGGGGGAGACCCGGTACTTC.

This clonotype has a count of ten or more. J is TRBJ1-5 and V is TRBV28; D not resolved. The CDR3 loop spans 14 amino acids. Trimming removed 3 bases from V and 3 bases from J, with 9 bases in between. Germline V lookup: CDR1 MDHEN, CDR2 SYDVKM. CDR3 coding DNA: TGTGCCAGCAGTTTTCACCCGTACAATCAGCCCCAGCATTTT. Its protein is CASSFHPYNQPQHF.

This clonotype was observed many times. This rearrangement joins TRBV19 to TRBJ2-2; the match to TRBD1 covers 9 bases. The CDR3 has 15 residues. Germline assignment: CDR1 LNHDA and CDR2 SQIVND (reference sequence). V shed 3 bases and J 4 bases; nucleotides not matched to a gene: 3. In DNA, the CDR3 is TGTGCCAGTAGTATGGACAGGGGAGGCACCGGGGAGCTGTTTTTT. Protein: CASSMDRGGTGELFF.

This clonotype was recorded at least ten times. This chain links TRBV2 with TRBJ2-5; 10 nucleotides match TRBD2. Losses at the gene ends were 7 bases for V and 4 bases for J; bases not matched to a gene: 3. The germline V gene encodes CDR1 SNHLY and CDR2 FYNNEI. The CDR3 sequence is 13 residues long. CDR3 in amino acids: CASIRLAGETQYF. CDR3 nucleotides: TGTGCCAGCATTAGACTAGCGGGAGAGACCCAGTACTTC.

In this sample, this clonotype turned up a few times. The genes are TRBV25-1 and TRBJ1-5; D is unclear. V lost 4 bases and J 0 bases, leaving 13 bases between the germline ends. There are 16 residues in the CDR3. Germline-derived CDR1 and CDR2 are MGHDK and SYGVNS. CDR3 in amino acids: CASSGGRLYSNQPQHF. The CDR3 bases are TGTGCCAGCAGTGGTGGCCGACTCTATAGCAATCAGCCCCAGCATTTT.

This clonotype was seen a few times. Being one base from a much bigger clone, this may be a read error. The genes are TRBV6-6 and TRBJ2-7, with D maybe TRBD2 (6 bases). The end of the DNA aligns better with TRBJ2-1, so the J call may be wrong. CDR1 MNHNY and CDR2 SVGAGI come from the germline V gene (reference sequence). This CDR3 has 16 residues. As DNA, the CDR3 is TGTGCCAGCAGTTACCCGTACGGAGGGACCGACTACGAGCAGTTCTTC. It translates to CASSYPYGGTDYEQFF.

The chain combines TRBV29-1 with TRBJ1-2, with 7 positions matching TRBD1. The CDR3 is 12 amino acids. V dropped 6 bases and J dropped 4; count of bases not matched to a gene: 5. CDR1 is SQVTM, CDR2 ANQGSEA, per germline. The CDR3 here is CSVATGPYGYTF. CDR3 bases: TGCAGCGTCGCGACAGGGCCCTATGGCTACACCTTC.

A few counts support this clonotype. The V call is TRBV18, the J call TRBJ2-5; D is perhaps TRBD2 (6 bases). The CDR3 contains 16 residues. Germline V gives CDR1 KGHSH, CDR2 LQKENI. Trimming took 1 base from V and 4 from J, leaving 16 bases between them. This CDR3 reads CASSPQFRQGGETQYF. The CDR3 region has the DNA TGTGCCAGCTCACCACAATTTCGGCAGGGAGGAGAGACCCAGTACTTC.

This clonotype came up a few times. The V gene is TRBV20-1, the J gene TRBJ2-7; D assignment may be TRBD1 or TRBD2 (5 bases each). CDR3 length: 16 residues. V gave up 3 bases and J gave up 4 bases, with 22 bases separating them. From germline, CDR1 is DFQATT and CDR2 SNEGSKA (reference sequence). CDR3 in amino acids: CSASAGTDIREYEQYF. CDR3 in DNA: TGCAGTGCTAGTGCCGGGACGGATATACGAGAATACGAGCAGTACTTC.

This clonotype was seen a handful of times. CDR3 DNA sequence: TGTGCCAGCAGCCAAGGCGGGAACGGAATTGAGCAGTTCTTC. Protein product: CASSQGGNGIEQFF. The chain has TRBV4-2 and TRBJ2-1, with D possibly TRBD2 on 6 matching bases. V lost 1 base to trimming and J lost 9 bases, with 13 bases between them. The CDR3 length is 14 residues. Germline V lookup: CDR1 LGHNA, CDR2 YNFKEQ.

This clonotype occurred a few times. This chain connects TRBV3-1 to TRBJ1-5, with D possibly being TRBD1 (6 bases). In germline, CDR1 is LGHDT, CDR2 YNNKEL (reference sequence). The length of the CDR3 is 17 residues. The germline V and J ends were trimmed by 0 bases and 3 bases, with 15 bases remaining between them. DNA for the CDR3: TGTGCCAGCAGCCAAGATCCTCCGGGGGCCCCCAATCAGCCCCAGCATTTT. Translation gives CASSQDPPGAPNQPQHF.

This clonotype was detected a few times. CDR3 coding DNA: TGTGCTAGTGGCCTAGGGGGCGGCACAGATACGCAGTATTTT. Translation gives CASGLGGGTDTQYF. The genes are TRBV12-5 and TRBJ2-3; 7 bases map to TRBD1. CDR1 is LGHNT and CDR2 is FRNRAP in the germline V gene. The V gene end was trimmed by 6 bases and the J gene end by 1 base; junction bases not matched to a gene: 4. The CDR3 contains 14 residues.

The rearrangement links TRBV19 to TRBJ1-1; no firm D call. V lost 5 bases to trimming and J lost 2 bases, with 12 bases between them. Germline CDR1 LNHDA, CDR2 SQIVND (reference sequence). The CDR3 totals 14 residues. CDR3 nucleotides: TGTGCCAGTAGTCCCTCCGCGGCTAACACTGAAGCTTTCTTT. It is translated as CASSPSAANTEAFF.

Only a few counts were recorded for this clonotype. The chain links TRBV19 to TRBJ1-5; TRBD1 aligns across 9 bases. Germline assignment: CDR1 LNHDA and CDR2 SQIVND (reference sequence). The CDR3 covers 17 residues. Trimming at V came to 7 bases and at J to 7 bases, leaving 17 bases not matched to a gene. The CDR3 DNA reads TGTGCCAGTACACCCTCGGACCGACAGGGGGACAGACAGCCCCAGCATTTT. Protein: CASTPSDRQGDRQPQHF.

V is TRBV19 and J is TRBJ2-7, with TRBD2 identical over 13 bases. The V gene's germline CDR1 is LNHDA and CDR2 SQIVND (reference sequence). Trimming cost V 5 bases and J 6 bases; bases outside gene matches: 4. This CDR3 has 14 amino acids. Here the CDR3 DNA reads TGTGCCAGTAGTTTCGGGACTAGCGGGACCGAGCAGTACTTC. Translated: CASSFGTSGTEQYF.